Listed below are T cell receptor beta chains from one sample, sequenced in a study of blood T cell repertoires in COVID-19. The method was immunoSEQ multiplex PCR; TCRdb's version includes in-frame clones alone and lacks a portion of them. The table lists 250,000 to 300,000 clones, approximately 91% of them singletons, with approximately 2.5% in the top ten. Sequenced sample: PBMCs or T cells enriched from blood (not recorded which). Receptors originate from a woman aged 35 to 49 with acute COVID-19. Both conserved end residues are part of each CDR3.

v_call	cdr3_aa
TRBV25-1	CASSELARANTEAFF
TRBV24-1	CATSLGGVPRTDTQYF
TRBV18	CASSPTGTTSGYHGYTF
TRBV5-4	CASRTGQANTEAFF
TRBV29-1	CSVEAVDGGVTDTQYF
TRBV5-4	CASSPEGDTQYF
TRBV18	CASSRTRTLATNEKLFF
TRBV7-2	CASSPRQGNTEAFF
TRBV30	CAWSRTAGYEQYF
TRBV7-8	CASSLARQGLTNEQFF
TRBV5-1	CASSLFSGRATDTQYF
TRBV19	CASSSRGGNTEAFF
TRBV19	CASSISPAGGPTDTQYF
TRBV5-1	CASSLGQGPINEKLFF
TRBV19	CASSIASGDTQYF
TRBV28	CASSFQVSVGKLFF
TRBV5-4	CASSFLDAGSGDSPLHF
TRBV20-1	CSASRSRGYNSPLHF
TRBV7-8	CASSTAGQGADTQYF
TRBV5-1	CASSLDTNNEQFF
TRBV3-1/TRBV3-2	CASSQSNLGADTQYF
TRBV28	CASSLARENTEAFF
TRBV12-3/TRBV12-4	CASSDYTYEQYF
TRBV10-3	CAISLDRGDTQYF
TRBV12-3/TRBV12-4	CASSFEGFYEQYF
TRBV11-2	CASSLAVGQPEQFF
TRBV14	CASSQDHGLAGLQFF
TRBV4-3	CASNPGTGDSVGYTF
TRBV13	CASSLRGSGPISYNEQFF
TRBV9	CASSSGTSTSTDTQYF
TRBV3-1/TRBV3-2	CASSPILSGRASGEQFF
TRBV7-6	CASSLGEDLNTEAFF
TRBV7-2	CASSFNFGSYNEQFF
TRBV18	CASSSRDRDNYGYTF
TRBV5-4	CASSYGTSGSYEQYF
TRBV7-9	CASSSNRGNQHF
TRBV19	CASSSGGERLRSTF
TRBV21-1	CASPTGAAETQYF
TRBV5-6	CASSFLSRTEAFF
TRBV7-9	CASSRVGQLNTEAFF
TRBV5-1	CASSVAHRGRTEAFF
TRBV9	CASSVVAGDLNEQFF
TRBV6-1	CASSEAETGAYSYGYTF
TRBV24-1	CATSEARDSEQYF
TRBV5-6	CASSLIQGGYGYTF
TRBV6-5	CATWTGMNTEAFF
TRBV7-2	CASSFIHGAEAFF
TRBV4-1	CASSQTGLSYNEQFF
TRBV19	CASSTGQGAINQPQHF